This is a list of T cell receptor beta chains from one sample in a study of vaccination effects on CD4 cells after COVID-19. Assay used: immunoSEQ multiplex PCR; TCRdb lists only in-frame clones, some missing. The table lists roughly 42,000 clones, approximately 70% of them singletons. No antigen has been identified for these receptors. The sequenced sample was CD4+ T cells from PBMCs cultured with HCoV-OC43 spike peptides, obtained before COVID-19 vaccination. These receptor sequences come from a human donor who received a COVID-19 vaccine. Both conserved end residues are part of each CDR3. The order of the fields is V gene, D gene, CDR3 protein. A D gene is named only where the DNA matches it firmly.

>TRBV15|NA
CATSRDQSSEQFF
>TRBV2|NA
CASTPGDSNNEQFF
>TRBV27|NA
CASSLSYSGANVLTF
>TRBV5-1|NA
CASSLEGGANVLTF
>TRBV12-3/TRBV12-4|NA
CASSLRLVQYF
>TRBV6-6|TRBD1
CASSDRGLDGYTF
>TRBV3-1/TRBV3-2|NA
CASSPSRGSPLHF
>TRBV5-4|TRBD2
CASQRQGLGTGELFF
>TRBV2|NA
CASSGGASEAFF
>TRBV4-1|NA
CASSLEPRTTPSEQYF
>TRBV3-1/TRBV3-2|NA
CASRSGGEKLFF
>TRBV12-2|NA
CASRLGFDRRSSYEQYF
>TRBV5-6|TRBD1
CASSLVGQGTGSPLHF
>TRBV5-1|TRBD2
CASSRQWRGRETQYF
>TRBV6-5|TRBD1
CASARQGSLEQYF
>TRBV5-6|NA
CASSLRKGRNTIYF
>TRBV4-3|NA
CASSQERQAYNSPLHF
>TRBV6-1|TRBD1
CASSTTGADTEAFF
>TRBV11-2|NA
CASSLDYRSYEQYF
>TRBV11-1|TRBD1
CASSLDRGRAPEAFF
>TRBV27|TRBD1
CASSFSTGGNQPQHF
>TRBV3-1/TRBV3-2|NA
CASSPRTYNTEAFF